The next 12 T cell receptor beta chains were all read from a single sample in a study of metastatic and nonmetastatic thyroid tumors. Thyroid surgery had not been preceded by any treatment in any patient. TCRdb re-called the PCR reads via MiXCR. The data hold 15,000 to 20,000 clones, with roughly 26% observed a single time. Input material: adjacent normal tissue. The receptor source for this set is a female donor with papillary thyroid cancer or a benign thyroid nodule (not recorded which). Some clones in this sample may be carry-over from other donors' samples.

The table lists this clone with a few counts. CDR3 coding DNA: TGCAGTGCTAAGGTCGGCAGCCGATTGAACACTGAAGCTTTCTTT. Its translation is CSAKVGSRLNTEAFF. The chain couples TRBV20-1 to TRBJ1-1; the D is unclear. CDR3 length: 15 amino acids. V lost 4 bases, J lost 0 bases, and 15 bases lay in between. Germline V gene data show CDR1 as DFQATT and CDR2 as SNEGSKA (reference sequence).

The J gene is TRBJ2-1, the V gene TRBV12-3 or TRBV12-4; 10 bases map to TRBD2. The CDR3 totals 20 residues. Trimming removed 3 bases from V and 1 base from J; junction bases left unmatched: 15. This CDR3 is CASSLRLAGEERGSYNEQFF. The CDR3 DNA reads as TGTGCCAGCAGTTTGCGGCTAGCGGGAGAAGAAAGAGGGTCCTACAATGAGCAGTTCTTC.

This clone was detected only a few times. The chain recombines TRBV10-3 with TRBJ2-7; 11 nucleotides agree with TRBD1. Losses at the gene ends were 6 bases for V and 6 bases for J; bases not matched to a gene: 4. CDR1 and CDR2 (germline): ENHRY, SYGVKD. The CDR3 runs 13 residues. The CDR3 DNA reads as TGTGCCATCAGAGGACAGGGGGCTGGCGAGCAGTACTTC. The encoded protein is CAIRGQGAGEQYF.

This clone turned up a few times. The V and J genes are TRBV6-1 and TRBJ2-3, with 7 bases lining up with TRBD2. The germline V gene encodes CDR1 MNHNS and CDR2 SASEGT. This CDR3 has 16 amino acids. Germline trimming cut 6 bases from V and 9 bases from J; bases unmatched to any gene: 18. The CDR3 coding sequence is TGTGCCAGCAGGGACCCACTAGCGTCCCTCAAATGGACGCAGTATTTT. Protein product: CASRDPLASLKWTQYF.

Worth noting for this clone: As the CDR3 is not closed by the conserved phenylalanine or tryptophan, this likely results from a read error. This rearrangement joins TRBV6-1 to TRBJ2-2; 8 bases are shared with TRBD2. Unmatched junction bases numbered 2, after V lost 5 bases and J lost 6 bases. The CDR3 loop spans 13 amino acids. Germline assignment: CDR1 MNHNS and CDR2 SASEGT. The CDR3 coding sequence is TGTGCCAGCAGTCGAGCGGGGGCCGGGGAGCTGTTTTAT. It specifies CASSRAGAGELFY.

Only a few counts were recorded for this clone. The chain recombines TRBV10-2 with TRBJ2-1; D gene unclear. The CDR3 consists of 11 residues. Trimming took off 9 bases at V and 4 bases at J, with 7 bases between the two ends. Germline CDR1 WSHSY, CDR2 SAAADI. The CDR3 is CASNSYNEQFF. CDR3 in DNA: TGCGCCAGTAACTCTTACAATGAGCAGTTCTTC.

The V and J genes are TRBV30 and TRBJ2-3; maybe TRBD2 (6 bases). V lost 6 bases and J 5 bases, leaving 18 bases between the germline ends. The germline V gene encodes CDR1 GTSNPN and CDR2 SVGIG (reference sequence). The length of the CDR3 is 14 residues. Written as DNA, the CDR3 is TGTGCCTGTTTGATACTAGCCCGGAGAGATACGCAGTATTTT. It yields the protein CACLILARRDTQYF.

This clone was seen a handful of times. The J gene is TRBJ2-1, the V gene TRBV6-1; 11 nucleotides line up with TRBD1. CDR3 length equals 14 residues. The trim removed 8 bases at V and 6 bases at J, leaving 6 bases unmatched. In germline, CDR1 is MNHNS, CDR2 SASEGT. CDR3 sequence: CASQDRGRLNEQFF. The CDR3 coding sequence is TGTGCCAGCCAGGACAGGGGGCGCCTCAATGAGCAGTTCTTC.

The chain recombines TRBV5-1 with TRBJ1-1, with TRBD1 matching over 7 bases. V dropped 5 bases and J dropped 4; count of bases not matched to a gene: 11. The germline gives CDR1 SGHRS, CDR2 YFSETQ. The CDR3 spans 15 residues. The CDR3 DNA sequence: TGCGCCAGCAGTCGTTCGGACAGGTCGAGCACTGAAGCTTTCTTT. It yields the protein CASSRSDRSSTEAFF.

The rearrangement joins TRBV5-1 to TRBJ2-1; D is unclear. Germline V CDR1 and CDR2: SGHRS, YFSETQ. Trimming left V 0 bases short and J 2 bases short, with 3 bases between. This CDR3 has 13 amino acids. CDR3 in amino acids: CASSLGAYNEQFF. The CDR3 DNA reads TGCGCCAGCAGCTTGGGGGCCTACAATGAGCAGTTCTTC.

This clone was recorded a few times. The chain has TRBV12-3 or TRBV12-4 and TRBJ1-6; 8 bases are a match to TRBD1. The junction had 6 bases not matched to a gene; V was cut back by 6 bases and J by 5 bases. The CDR3 is 15 amino acids. The CDR3 loop reads CASRDRVPDNSPLHF. The CDR3 DNA follows: TGTGCCAGCAGGGACAGGGTTCCGGATAATTCACCCCTCCACTTT.

The chain links TRBV19 to TRBJ2-2; D call uncertain. Germline V lookup: CDR1 LNHDA, CDR2 SQIVND (reference sequence). This CDR3 is 16 amino acids long. The V and J ends lost 7 bases and 3 bases respectively, with 18 bases between them. CDR3 region: CASNPRGDSDTGELFF. In nucleotides, the CDR3 is TGTGCCAGTAACCCTCGTGGGGATTCGGACACCGGGGAGCTGTTTTTT.